Presented here are 24 T cell receptor beta chains from one specimen sequenced in a study of cytomegalovirus exposure and HLA in healthy donors. Clones were sequenced by immunoSEQ multiplex PCR, and TCRdb holds only the in-frame ones, with some missing. Among some 130,000 clones listed, almost 85% were seen once. Specimen: PBMCs. The origin of the receptors is a woman aged 25 to 39 in good health and CMV-seronegative.

The chain recombines TRBV7-2 with TRBJ1-2; D remains unclear. V was shortened by 3 bases and J by 4 bases, with 15 bases between the two germline ends. The CDR3 covers 15 residues. The germline gives CDR1 SGHTA, CDR2 FQGNSA. In DNA form, the CDR3 reads TGTGCCAGCAGCTTGAAGATCGGGGAGAGCTATGGCTACACCTTC. This sequence encodes CASSLKIGESYGYTF.

The chain employs TRBV9 and TRBJ2-5; D may be TRBD1 (6 bases). The germline V gene has CDR1 SGDLS and CDR2 YYNGEE. The CDR3 covers 12 residues. V was cut by 4 bases and J by 5 bases, with 9 bases left in between. In nucleotides, the CDR3 is TGTGCCAGCAGCCCAAGGGGGGAGACCCAGTACTTC. It translates to CASSPRGETQYF.

This clone was observed a handful of times. The chain uses TRBV7-3 and TRBJ1-2, with D hard to call. Trimming removed 5 bases at V and 4 bases at J, with 17 bases between. The length of the CDR3 is 15 residues. Per germline, CDR1 SGHTA and CDR2 FQGTGA. CDR3 sequence reads: CASSPNPGSFYGYTF. In DNA, the CDR3 is TGTGCCAGCAGCCCAAACCCAGGCAGCTTCTATGGCTACACCTTC. The full variable domain, rest sourced from reference TRBV7-3 and TRBJ1-2, is GAGVSQTPSNKVTEKGKYVELRCDPISGHTALYWYRQSLGQGPEFLIYFQGTGAADDSGLPNDRFFAVRPEGSVSTLKIQRTERGDSAVYLCASSPNPGSFYGYTFGSGTRLTVV.

The chain combines TRBV2 with TRBJ1-5; unclear D gene. CDR1 and CDR2 (germline): SNHLY, FYNNEI. Trimming pared 6 bases from V and 3 bases from J, leaving 9 bases between. There are 13 residues in the CDR3. CDR3 in amino acids: CASRPQNNQPQHF. Written as DNA, the CDR3 is TGTGCCAGCAGGCCACAAAACAATCAGCCCCAGCATTTT.

The genes are TRBV19 and TRBJ1-2; D is unclear. Germline V CDR1 and CDR2: LNHDA, SQIVND (reference sequence). The V and J ends lost 1 base and 4 bases respectively, with 10 bases between them. This CDR3 has 14 amino acids. CDR3 nucleotide sequence: TGTGCCAGTAGTATAGGAGGGCAGACCTATGGCTACACCTTC. Translation gives CASSIGGQTYGYTF. Together with reference TRBV19 and TRBJ1-2, the CDR3 gives the full variable domain: DGGITQSPKYLFRKEGQNVTLSCEQNLNHDAMYWYRQDPGQGLRLIYYSQIVNDFQKGDIAEGYSVSREKKESFPLTVTSAQKNPTAFYLCASSIGGQTYGYTFGSGTRLTVV.

CDR3 sequence: CASSSFPPSLAGGQAETQYF. The CDR3 coding sequence is TGTGCCAGCAGTTCCTTTCCCCCTAGCTTAGCGGGGGGCCAGGCGGAGACCCAGTACTTC. The chain recombines TRBV27 with TRBJ2-5, with 10 bases identical to TRBD2. Germline V gives CDR1 MNHEY, CDR2 SMNVEV (reference sequence). This CDR3 is 20 amino acids long. With V trimmed by 4 bases and J by 5 bases, 22 bases remained unmatched.

CDR3 amino acids: CASSRDKNTEAFF. The CDR3 DNA follows: TGTGCCAGCAGTCGGGACAAGAACACTGAAGCTTTCTTT. The chain is built from TRBV6-5 and TRBJ1-1, with a weak D call TRBD1 (6 bases). The V gene's germline CDR1 is MNHEY and CDR2 SVGAGI. The CDR3 spans 13 residues. The V end was cut by 5 bases, the J end by 1 base, with 8 bases between.

Of note for this clone: This may arise from a read error, as a much more abundant clone is one base away. The V call is TRBV28, the J call TRBJ2-7, with TRBD1 matching 10 bases. Trimming took 5 bases from V and 2 from J; bases not matched to a gene: 3. Germline-derived CDR1 and CDR2 are MDHEN and SYDVKM. The CDR3 length is 14 residues. CDR3 residues: CASSEGTGAYEQYF. The CDR3 region has the DNA TGTGCCAGCAGTGAAGGGACAGGGGCCTACGAGCAGTACTTC.

This chain links TRBV28 with TRBJ2-7; 11 nucleotides line up with TRBD1. The CDR3 is made up of 19 amino acids. V lost 10 bases to trimming and J lost 3 bases; unmatched junction nucleotides: 23. Per the germline V gene, CDR1 is MDHEN and CDR2 is SYDVKM. The CDR3 sequence is CATLSGGRGQGGRYYEQYF. The DNA for the CDR3 is TGTGCCACCCTATCCGGGGGTAGGGGACAGGGGGGTCGGTACTACGAGCAGTACTTC.

The chain uses TRBV28 and TRBJ2-2; TRBD2 matches at 10 bases. CDR3 size: 16 residues. With V trimmed by 5 bases and J by 3 bases, 6 bases remained unmatched. In germline, CDR1 is MDHEN, CDR2 SYDVKM. The CDR3 here is CASSRIAGGHTGELFF. For the CDR3, the DNA is TGTGCCAGCAGTAGAATAGCGGGGGGACACACCGGGGAGCTGTTTTTT.

This chain connects TRBV7-2 to TRBJ2-3, with D tentatively TRBD2 (6 bases). Trimming shortened V by 8 bases and J by 1 base, and 13 bases separated the two germline ends. Germline loops: CDR1 SGHTA, CDR2 FQGNSA. This CDR3 has 14 residues. The chain's CDR3 is CASASRLGTDTQYF. The CDR3 DNA follows: TGTGCCAGCGCCTCTAGACTAGGCACAGATACGCAGTATTTT.

This chain connects TRBV23-1 to TRBJ2-2; 9 nucleotides align to TRBD1. TRBV23-1 qualifies as an ORF whose function is uncertain. V lost 2 bases to trimming and J lost 3 bases; unmatched junction nucleotides: 7. This CDR3 spans 17 amino acids. The chain's CDR3 is CASSQNSDRGYTGELFF. CDR3 bases: TGCGCCAGCAGTCAAAACTCGGACAGGGGTTACACCGGGGAGCTGTTTTTT.

The chain carries TRBV2 and TRBJ1-2, with D unresolved. The CDR3 length is 17 residues. Germline V CDR1 and CDR2: SNHLY, FYNNEI. Trimming removed 1 base at V and 8 bases at J, with 23 bases between. The CDR3 DNA follows: TGTGCCAGCAGTGAAGGGTCTAGTGCCTACAACCCTCCAGGCTACACCTTC. Translating gives CASSEGSSAYNPPGYTF.

The chain links TRBV4-3 to TRBJ2-4; 12 bases map to TRBD2. Germline CDR1 is LGHNA and CDR2 is YSLEER. The ends lost 0 bases at V and 0 bases at J; junction bases unmatched: 9. CDR3 size: 20 residues. CDR3 loop: CASSQEVPLAGGRAKNIQYF. CDR3 sequence (DNA): TGCGCCAGCAGCCAAGAAGTACCGCTAGCGGGGGGGAGAGCCAAAAACATTCAGTACTTC.

The chain joins TRBV5-1 to TRBJ2-3, with 12 bases matching TRBD2. CDR3 length: 18 residues. Per germline, CDR1 SGHRS and CDR2 YFSETQ. The V segment lost 3 bases and the J segment 0 bases; nucleotides outside the gene matches: 8. The CDR3 reads CASSSGGLAGGSTDTQYF. DNA of the CDR3: TGCGCCAGCAGCTCTGGAGGGCTAGCGGGGGGGAGCACAGATACGCAGTATTTT.

The chain recombines TRBV5-1 with TRBJ2-1; D is uncertain. This CDR3 has 14 amino acids. Germline V gene sequence: CDR1 SGHRS, CDR2 YFSETQ. Trimming took off 0 bases at V and 3 bases at J, with 7 bases between the two ends. The CDR3 DNA sequence: TGCGCCAGCAGCTTGGCCGTAAACTACAATGAGCAGTTCTTC. It translates to CASSLAVNYNEQFF.

This chain joins TRBV9 and TRBJ2-7; weak D call: TRBD1 (6 bases). Germline CDR1 SGDLS, CDR2 YYNGEE. V was cut by 2 bases and J by 10 bases, with 16 bases left in between. This CDR3 has 13 residues. CDR3 DNA sequence: TGTGCCAGCAGCGTGGACAGTCAGGGGATCCAGTACTTC. It codes for CASSVDSQGIQYF.

The gene calls are TRBV7-2 and TRBJ1-5; D perhaps matches TRBD1 (5 bases). The germline V gene encodes CDR1 SGHTA and CDR2 FQGNSA. The CDR3 contains 14 residues. The ends were cut back, 3 bases at V and 5 bases at J, with 11 bases in the middle. The CDR3 DNA is TGTGCCAGCAGCTTCGCCCCGGGGGATCAGCCCCAGCATTTT. Encoded protein: CASSFAPGDQPQHF.

This rearrangement joins TRBV30 to TRBJ2-3; D not resolved. Germline CDR1 GTSNPN, CDR2 SVGIG (reference sequence). V was cut by 4 bases and J by 1 base, with 9 bases left in between. The CDR3 runs to 13 residues. The CDR3 loop reads CAWNSKCTDTQYF. In DNA, the CDR3 is TGTGCCTGGAATAGCAAATGCACAGATACGCAGTATTTT.

The V call is TRBV11-3, the J call TRBJ2-2, with TRBD1 matching over 10 bases. Per germline, CDR1 SGHNT and CDR2 YENEEA. CDR3 length equals 16 residues. Trimming at V came to 1 base and at J to 3 bases, leaving 2 bases not matched to a gene. The CDR3 DNA is TGTGCCAGCAGCTTAGGTGGGACAGGGGACACCGGGGAGCTGTTTTTT. Residues: CASSLGGTGDTGELFF.

The J gene is TRBJ2-2, the V gene TRBV28, with D maybe TRBD1 (6 bases). Germline loops: CDR1 MDHEN, CDR2 SYDVKM. CDR3 size: 14 residues. V lost 6 bases, J lost 5 bases, and 13 bases lay in between. For the CDR3, the DNA is TGTGCCAGCAGGGTACAGGGATTAACCGGGGAGCTGTTTTTT. This translates into CASRVQGLTGELFF. The full variable domain, completed using reference TRBV28 and TRBJ2-2, is DVKVTQSSRYLVKRTGEKVFLECVQDMDHENMFWYRQDPGLGLRLIYFSYDVKMKEKGDIPEGYSVSREKKERFSLILESASTNQTSMYLCASRVQGLTGELFFGEGSRLTVL.

The CDR3 protein is CASSFRDSSGGYEQYF. CDR3 coding DNA: TGTGCCAGCAGCTTCCGCGACTCTAGCGGGGGCTACGAGCAGTACTTC. The V and J genes are TRBV7-2 and TRBJ2-7; 10 nucleotides line up with TRBD2. This CDR3 spans 16 amino acids. V shed 3 bases, J shed 3 bases, and the junction held 8 bases outside the gene matches. CDR1 and CDR2 (germline): SGHTA, FQGNSA.

This chain joins TRBV5-6 and TRBJ2-5; 8 nucleotides line up with TRBD2. CDR1 and CDR2 from the germline V gene are SGHDT and YYEEEE. The CDR3 length is 14 residues. V gave up 4 bases and J gave up 4 bases; unmatched junction bases: 6. This CDR3 reads CASSRPRGGETQYF. DNA of the CDR3: TGTGCCAGCAGCCGCCCCCGGGGGGGAGAGACCCAGTACTTC. The complete variable domain, with remaining parts taken from reference TRBV5-6 and TRBJ2-5, reads DAGVTQSPTHLIKTRGQQVTLRCSPKSGHDTVSWYQQALGQGPQFIFQYYEEEERQRGNFPDRFSGHQFPNYSSELNVNALLLGDSALYLCASSRPRGGETQYFGPGTRLLVL.

CDR3 nucleotide sequence: TGTGCCAGCAGTGAAGACAGGGGGCGCTTTGGCTACACCTTC. Encoded protein: CASSEDRGRFGYTF. The V and J genes are TRBV6-1 and TRBJ1-2, with 9 bases matching TRBD1. Germline assignment: CDR1 MNHNS and CDR2 SASEGT. The CDR3 sequence is 14 residues long. Trimming at V came to 1 base and at J to 7 bases, leaving 4 bases not matched to a gene.